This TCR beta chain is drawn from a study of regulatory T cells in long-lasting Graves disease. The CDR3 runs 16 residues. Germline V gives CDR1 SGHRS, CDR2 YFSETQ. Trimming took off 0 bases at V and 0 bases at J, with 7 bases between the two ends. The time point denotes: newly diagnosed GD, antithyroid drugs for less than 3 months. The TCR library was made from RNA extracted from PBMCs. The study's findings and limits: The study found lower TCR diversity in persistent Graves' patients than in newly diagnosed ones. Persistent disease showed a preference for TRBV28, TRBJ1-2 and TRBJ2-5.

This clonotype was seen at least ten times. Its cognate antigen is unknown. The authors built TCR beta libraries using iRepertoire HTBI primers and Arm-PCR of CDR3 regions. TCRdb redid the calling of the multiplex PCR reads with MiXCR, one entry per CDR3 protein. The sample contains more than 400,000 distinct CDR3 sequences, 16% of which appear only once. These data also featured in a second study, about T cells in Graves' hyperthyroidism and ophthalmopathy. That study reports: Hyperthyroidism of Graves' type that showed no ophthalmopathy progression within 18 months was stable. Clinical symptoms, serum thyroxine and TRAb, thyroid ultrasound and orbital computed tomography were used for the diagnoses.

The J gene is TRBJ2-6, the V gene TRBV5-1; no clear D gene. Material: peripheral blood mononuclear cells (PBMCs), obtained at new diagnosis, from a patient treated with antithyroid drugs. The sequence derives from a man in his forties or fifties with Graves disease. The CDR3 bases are TGCGCCAGCAGCTTGGTTTTCAACTCTGGGGCCAACGTCCTGACTTTC. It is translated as CASSLVFNSGANVLTF.